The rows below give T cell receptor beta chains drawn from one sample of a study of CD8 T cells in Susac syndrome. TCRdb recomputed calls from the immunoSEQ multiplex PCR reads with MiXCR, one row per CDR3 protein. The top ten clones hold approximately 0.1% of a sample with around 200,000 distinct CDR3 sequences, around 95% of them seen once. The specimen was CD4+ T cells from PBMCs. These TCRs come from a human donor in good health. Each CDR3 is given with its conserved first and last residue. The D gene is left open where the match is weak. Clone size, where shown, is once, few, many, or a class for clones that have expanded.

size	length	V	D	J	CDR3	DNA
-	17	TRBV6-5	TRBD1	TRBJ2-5	CASSYRRDRSHQETQYF	TGTGCCAGCAGTTACCGGCGGGACAGGAGCCATCAAGAGACCCAGTACTTC
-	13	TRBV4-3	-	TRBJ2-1	CASSQQMESEQFF	TGCGCCAGCAGCCAACAAATGGAATCAGAACAGTTCTTC
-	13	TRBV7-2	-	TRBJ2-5	CASSSGWGETQYF	TGTGCCAGCAGCTCCGGTTGGGGGGAGACCCAGTACTTC
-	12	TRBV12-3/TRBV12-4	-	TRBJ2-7	CASSNTGYEQYF	TGTGCCAGCAGCAATACGGGGTACGAGCAGTACTTC
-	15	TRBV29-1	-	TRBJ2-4	CSVLGPTPDENIQYF	TGCAGCGTTTTAGGGCCAACCCCCGATGAAAACATTCAGTACTTC
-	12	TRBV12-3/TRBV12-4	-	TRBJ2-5	CASSLGGTVRYF	TGTGCCAGCAGTTTGGGGGGGACAGTGCGGTACTTC
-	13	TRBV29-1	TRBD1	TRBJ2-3	CSSRQGDIDTQYF	TGCAGCAGCCGACAGGGGGACATCGATACGCAGTATTTT
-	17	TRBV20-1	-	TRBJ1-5	CSARANALAGPEQPQHF	TGCAGTGCTAGAGCGAATGCCTTAGCAGGCCCCGAGCAGCCCCAGCATTTT
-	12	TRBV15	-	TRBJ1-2	CATSRDWTSGTF	TGTGCCACCAGCAGAGATTGGACCTCGGGCACCTTC
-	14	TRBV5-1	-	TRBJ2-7	CASSLPHSAYEQYF	TGCGCCAGCAGCTTGCCCCACAGCGCCTACGAGCAGTACTTC
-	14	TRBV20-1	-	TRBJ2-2	CSARDRQYTGELFF	TGCAGTGCTAGAGATCGCCAGTACACCGGGGAGCTGTTTTTT
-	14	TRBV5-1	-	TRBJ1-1	CASSLVGFSTEAFF	TGCGCCAGCAGCTTGGTAGGGTTCAGCACTGAAGCTTTCTTT
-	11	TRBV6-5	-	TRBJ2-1	CASSSRIEQFF	TGTGCCAGCAGTTCGAGGATTGAGCAGTTCTTC
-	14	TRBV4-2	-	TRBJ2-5	CASSQAAGQETQYF	TGTGCCAGCAGCCAAGCGGCGGGACAAGAGACCCAGTACTTC
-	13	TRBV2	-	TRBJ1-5	CASSEDANQPQHF	TGTGCCAGCAGTGAGGACGCCAATCAGCCCCAGCATTTT
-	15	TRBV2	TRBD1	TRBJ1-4	CASSGTTGGNEKLFF	TGTGCCAGCAGTGGAACGACAGGGGGGAATGAAAAACTGTTTTTT
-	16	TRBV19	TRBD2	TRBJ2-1	CASRNPGLAGGGEQFF	TGTGCCAGTCGAAATCCGGGACTAGCGGGAGGTGGTGAGCAGTTCTTC
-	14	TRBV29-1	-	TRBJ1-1	CSVVASTGNTEAFF	TGCAGCGTTGTCGCGTCGACAGGGAACACTGAAGCTTTCTTT
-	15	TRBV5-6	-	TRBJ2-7	CASSLTGALPYEQYF	TGTGCCAGCAGCTTGACGGGGGCCTTACCCTACGAGCAGTACTTC
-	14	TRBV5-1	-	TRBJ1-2	CASSFEDLDYGYTF	TGCGCCAGCAGCTTCGAGGACTTGGACTATGGCTACACCTTC
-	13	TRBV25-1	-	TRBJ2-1	CASRLQGGNEQFF	TGTGCCAGCAGATTACAGGGTGGGAATGAGCAGTTCTTC
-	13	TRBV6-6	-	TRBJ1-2	CASTTGTEDGYTF	TGTGCCAGCACTACCGGGACTGAAGATGGCTACACCTTC
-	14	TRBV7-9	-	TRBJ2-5	CASSLGPNQETQYF	TGTGCCAGCAGCTTAGGCCCGAACCAAGAGACCCAGTACTTC
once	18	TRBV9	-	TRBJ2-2	CASSVDGFSGRAFGELFF	TGTGCCAGCAGCGTAGACGGTTTTTCGGGCAGGGCTTTCGGGGAGCTGTTTTTT
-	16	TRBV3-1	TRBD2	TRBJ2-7	CASSQDLGGSPDEQYF	TGTGCCAGCAGCCAAGATCTTGGCGGGAGTCCGGACGAGCAGTACTTC
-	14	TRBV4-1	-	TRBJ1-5	CASSPDEVVQPQHF	TGCGCCAGCAGCCCCGACGAGGTAGTTCAGCCCCAGCATTTT
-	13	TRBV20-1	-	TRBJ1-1	CSARGQWITEAFF	TGCAGTGCTAGAGGACAGTGGATCACTGAAGCTTTCTTT
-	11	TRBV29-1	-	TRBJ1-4	CSVSNYEKLFF	TGCAGCGTCAGTAATTATGAAAAACTGTTTTTT
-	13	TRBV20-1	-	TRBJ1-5	CSAEDRTNQPQHF	TGCAGTGCTGAAGACAGGACCAATCAGCCCCAGCATTTT
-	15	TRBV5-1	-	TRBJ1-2	CASSFSSTSVYGYTF	TGCGCCAGCAGCTTTTCGAGCACCAGTGTCTATGGCTACACCTTC
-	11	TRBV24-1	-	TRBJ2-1	CATSDGHEQFF	TGTGCCACCAGTGACGGGCATGAGCAGTTCTTC
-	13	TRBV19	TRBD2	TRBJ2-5	CASGEGPQETQYF	TGTGCCAGTGGGGAGGGACCCCAAGAGACCCAGTACTTC
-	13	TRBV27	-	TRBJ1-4	CASSFSGYEKLFF	TGTGCCAGCAGTTTCAGTGGGTACGAAAAACTGTTTTTT
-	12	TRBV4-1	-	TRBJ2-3	CASSPRGGTQYF	TGCGCCAGCAGCCCCCGAGGGGGTACGCAGTATTTT
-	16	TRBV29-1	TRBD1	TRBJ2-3	CSVEAPGTGGTDTQYF	TGCAGCGTTGAAGCTCCGGGGACAGGGGGGACAGATACGCAGTATTTT
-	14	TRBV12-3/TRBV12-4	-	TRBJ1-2	CASSSRTGNYGYTF	TGTGCCAGCAGTTCGAGGACCGGTAACTATGGCTACACCTTC
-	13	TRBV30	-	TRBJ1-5	CAWRDSDNQPQHF	TGTGCCTGGAGAGACAGCGACAATCAGCCCCAGCATTTT
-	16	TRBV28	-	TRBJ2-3	CASSYQTGARTDTQYF	TGTGCCAGCAGTTATCAAACGGGAGCACGCACAGATACGCAGTATTTT
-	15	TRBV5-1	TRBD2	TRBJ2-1	CASSPTSGGSNEQFF	TGCGCCAGCAGCCCGACTAGCGGGGGGTCGAATGAGCAGTTCTTC
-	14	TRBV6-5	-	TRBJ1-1	CASRLTGLNTEAFF	TGTGCCAGCAGACTAACAGGTTTGAACACTGAAGCTTTCTTT
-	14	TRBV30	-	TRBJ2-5	CAWTTGTAQETQYF	TGTGCCTGGACCACCGGGACCGCCCAAGAGACCCAGTACTTC
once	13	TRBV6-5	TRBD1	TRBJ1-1	CASRTDRAVEAFF	TGTGCCAGCAGAACCGACAGGGCGGTTGAAGCTTTCTTT
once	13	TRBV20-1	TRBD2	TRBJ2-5	CSAAGGLQETQYF	TGCAGTGCGGCGGGGGGCCTCCAAGAGACCCAGTACTTC
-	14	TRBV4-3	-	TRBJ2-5	CASSHAGRAETQYF	TGCGCCAGCAGCCACGCCGGTCGGGCGGAGACCCAGTACTTC
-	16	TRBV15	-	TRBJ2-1	CATSRDGGIFGDEQFF	TGTGCCACCAGCAGAGACGGCGGGATCTTCGGGGATGAGCAGTTCTTC
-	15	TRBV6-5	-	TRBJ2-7	CASSYAARAPYEQYF	TGTGCCAGCAGTTACGCGGCTAGGGCCCCCTACGAGCAGTACTTC
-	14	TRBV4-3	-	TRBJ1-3	CASSQEPGTNTIYF	TGCGCCAGCAGCCAAGAGCCGGGTACAAACACCATATATTTT
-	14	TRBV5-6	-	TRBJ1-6	CASSLWDVNSPLHF	TGTGCCAGCAGCTTGTGGGACGTTAATTCACCCCTCCACTTT
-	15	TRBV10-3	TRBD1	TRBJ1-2	CAIRPTGTEVYGYTF	TGTGCCATCAGGCCGACCGGGACAGAAGTCTATGGCTACACCTTC
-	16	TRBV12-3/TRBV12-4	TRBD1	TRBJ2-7	CASSLAGQGVGYEQYF	TGTGCCAGCAGTTTAGCGGGACAGGGCGTAGGCTACGAGCAGTACTTC
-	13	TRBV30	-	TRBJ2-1	CAWLAFSYNEQFF	TGTGCCTGGCTAGCCTTTTCCTACAATGAGCAGTTCTTC
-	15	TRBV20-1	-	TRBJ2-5	CSARDMTSPQETQYF	TGCAGTGCTAGAGATATGACTAGTCCCCAAGAGACCCAGTACTTC
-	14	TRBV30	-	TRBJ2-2	CAWSVSGDTGELFF	TGTGCCTGGAGTGTGTCAGGGGACACCGGGGAGCTGTTTTTT
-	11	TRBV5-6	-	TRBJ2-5	CASRRLETQYF	TGTGCCAGCAGGAGGTTGGAGACCCAGTACTTC
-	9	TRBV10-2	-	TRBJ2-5	CSQRETQYF	TGCTCACAGCGGGAGACCCAGTACTTC
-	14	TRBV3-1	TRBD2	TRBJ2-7	CASSPGGGWYEQYF	TGTGCCAGCAGCCCCGGGGGAGGGTGGTACGAGCAGTACTTC